These 16 T cell receptor beta chains were sequenced from one sample in a study of T-cell reconstitution after alpha-beta-depleted transplantation in children. The library targeted TCRbeta and was prepared with unique molecular identifiers. TCRdb used MiXCR to reprocess the PCR reads, holding one entry per CDR3 protein. This sample has some 250,000 distinct CDR3 sequences, with 12% found just once. The specimen comprised PBMCs from the stem cell graft donor, sampled from the stem cell graft. Receptor source: a human donor who donated a stem cell graft to a child with acute lymphoblastic leukemia.

This clonotype appeared a few times. The gene calls are TRBV27 and TRBJ1-5; TRBD1 aligns across 7 bases. Per the germline V gene, CDR1 is MNHEY and CDR2 is SMNVEV (reference sequence). CDR3 size: 14 residues. J was trimmed by 3 bases and V by 6 bases; bases with no gene match: 5. The CDR3 loop reads CASSNRGFNQPQHF. Written as DNA, the CDR3 is TGTGCCAGCAGCAACAGGGGATTCAATCAGCCCCAGCATTTT.

In the case of this clonotype: Since a much larger clone is just one base distant, this may be a read error. V and J are TRBV5-1 and TRBJ2-1; 9 bases line up with TRBD1. This CDR3 has 16 residues. Germline V gene lookup returns CDR1 SGHRS and CDR2 YFSETQ. The V gene end was trimmed by 0 bases and the J gene end by 0 bases; junction bases not matched to a gene: 1. The chain's CDR3 is CASSLGQGVSYNEQFF. CDR3 coding DNA: TGCGCCAGCAGCTTGGGACAGGGGGTCTCCTACAATGAGCAGTTCTTC.

This clonotype was seen at least ten times. V gene TRBV7-9 combines with J gene TRBJ2-1; no clear D gene. The V and J ends lost 5 bases and 10 bases respectively, with 6 bases between them. CDR1 is SEHNR, CDR2 FQNEAQ, per germline (reference sequence). This CDR3 has 10 amino acids. The DNA for the CDR3 is TGTGCCAGCAGCCGGCGGGAGCAGTTCTTC. Protein sequence: CASSRREQFF. The full variable domain, with the rest looked up from reference TRBV7-9 and TRBJ2-1, is DTGVSQNPRHKITKRGQNVTFRCDPISEHNRLYWYRQTLGQGPEFLTYFQNEAQLEKSRLLSDRFSAERPKGSFSTLEIQRTEQGDSAMYLCASSRREQFFGPGTRLTVL.

This clonotype was counted ten times or more. This chain links TRBV20-1 with TRBJ2-3; tentative D call: TRBD2 (5 bases). Germline values: CDR1 DFQATT, CDR2 SNEGSKA (reference sequence). The CDR3 runs to 15 residues. V dropped 2 bases and J dropped 5 bases, with 17 bases sitting between them. DNA of the CDR3: TGCAGTGCTAGACTCGGGGTAGTGGTCGGAGATACGCAGTATTTT. This encodes CSARLGVVVGDTQYF.

This clonotype was observed a few times. The chain is built from TRBV19 and TRBJ2-7; the match to TRBD1 covers 8 bases. The CDR3 consists of 10 residues. Trimming took 8 bases from V and 9 from J; bases not matched to a gene: 3. Germline assignment: CDR1 LNHDA and CDR2 SQIVND (reference sequence). CDR3: CASGDRGQYF. As DNA, the CDR3 is TGTGCCAGTGGAGACAGGGGGCAGTACTTC.

Many counts were recorded for this clonotype. The chain employs TRBV29-1 and TRBJ2-1, with D perhaps being TRBD1 or TRBD2 (5 bases each). Germline V lookup: CDR1 SQVTM, CDR2 ANQGSEA. Trimming stripped 8 bases from V and 7 bases from J, with 18 bases between. This CDR3 is 13 amino acids long. The CDR3 reads CSLGVSEGNEQFF. CDR3 DNA sequence: TGCAGCCTGGGGGTCTCCGAGGGGAATGAGCAGTTCTTC.

This clonotype was seen at least ten times. The CDR3 sequence: CASSDARRAGGETQYF. The CDR3 nucleotides are TGTGCCAGCAGTGATGCTCGAAGGGCAGGGGGAGAGACCCAGTACTTC. This rearrangement joins TRBV25-1 to TRBJ2-5; 7 positions match TRBD1. J lost 4 bases, V lost 3 bases, and 11 bases had no gene match. The CDR3 sequence is 16 residues long. Germline V gene lookup returns CDR1 MGHDK and CDR2 SYGVNS.

The sample holds many counts of this clonotype. The chain links TRBV20-1 to TRBJ1-1; D call uncertain. V dropped 4 bases and J dropped 0 bases, with 12 bases sitting between them. The CDR3 sequence is 14 residues long. Germline V gene sequence: CDR1 DFQATT, CDR2 SNEGSKA (reference sequence). As DNA, the CDR3 is TGCAGTGCTACCGGACGGATAATGAACACTGAAGCTTTCTTT. This encodes CSATGRIMNTEAFF.

This clonotype was observed at least ten times. This chain uses TRBV12-3 or TRBV12-4 with TRBJ1-5; D possibly corresponds to TRBD1 (5 bases). Trimming stripped 0 bases from V and 5 bases from J, with 8 bases between. This CDR3 has 14 amino acids. DNA for the CDR3: TGTGCCAGCAGTTTAGCAGGGGAGTATCAGCCCCAGCATTTT. Its protein product is CASSLAGEYQPQHF.

This clonotype was seen at least ten times. The chain combines TRBV6-1 with TRBJ2-3; D is possibly TRBD1 or TRBD2 (6 bases each). This CDR3 region has 14 residues. Germline V lookup: CDR1 MNHNS, CDR2 SASEGT. V dropped 7 bases and J dropped 2 bases, with 13 bases sitting between them. CDR3 coding DNA: TGTGCCAGCACCGAGGGGGGCGACACAGATACGCAGTATTTT. Translation gives CASTEGGDTDTQYF.

At least ten counts were recorded for this clonotype. V usage is TRBV7-2 and J usage is TRBJ2-2, with 7 bases identical to TRBD1. The ends lost 1 base at V and 7 bases at J; junction bases unmatched: 6. This CDR3 is 15 amino acids long. From germline, CDR1 is SGHTA and CDR2 FQGNSA. This CDR3 reads CASSLEGARIGELFF. CDR3 coding DNA: TGTGCCAGCAGCTTAGAGGGGGCGCGTATCGGGGAGCTGTTTTTT.

This clonotype has a count of ten or more. The rearrangement links TRBV6-5 to TRBJ2-1; D gene unclear. Germline values: CDR1 MNHEY, CDR2 SVGAGI. V was clipped by 7 bases and J by 0 bases, with 16 bases between them. The CDR3 is made up of 16 amino acids. Here the CDR3 DNA reads TGTGCCAGCACCAGAACACGGGCGAGCTCCTACAATGAGCAGTTCTTC. Amino acids: CASTRTRASSYNEQFF.

At least ten counts were recorded for this clonotype. The chain employs TRBV20-1 and TRBJ2-7; 7 nucleotides agree with TRBD2. V gave up 6 bases and J gave up 4 bases; unmatched junction bases: 15. Germline CDR1 is DFQATT and CDR2 is SNEGSKA (reference sequence). The CDR3 runs 15 residues. CDR3 sequence (DNA): TGCAGTGCGAAAAAGGCGGGAGCGCTCGTGTACGAGCAGTACTTC. It encodes CSAKKAGALVYEQYF.

This clonotype occurred many times. This sequence joins TRBV10-3 and TRBJ2-3; 12 nucleotides agree with TRBD2. The J segment lost 3 bases and the V segment lost 3 bases, leaving 4 bases of the junction unmatched. Germline-derived CDR1 and CDR2 are ENHRY and SYGVKD. This CDR3 region has 16 residues. The CDR3 sequence is CAISDGLAGRTDTQYF. The CDR3 nucleotides read TGTGCCATCAGTGACGGACTAGCGGGGAGGACAGATACGCAGTATTTT.

The chain links TRBV20-1 to TRBJ1-1, with 8 bases matching TRBD1. The germline V gene encodes CDR1 DFQATT and CDR2 SNEGSKA (reference sequence). Trimming removed 3 bases from V and 4 bases from J; junction bases left unmatched: 4. This CDR3 is built from 13 residues. CDR3 residues: CSASRGRTTEAFF. The CDR3 DNA is TGCAGTGCTAGCAGGGGGCGGACCACTGAAGCTTTCTTT.

This clonotype has ten or more counts. CDR3 coding DNA: TGCAGCGTTCGGCCCCTCCGGGACAGGGGTAATAATGAGCAGTTCTTC. This encodes CSVRPLRDRGNNEQFF. The chain uses TRBV29-1 and TRBJ2-1; 10 positions match TRBD1. The CDR3 spans 16 residues. V trimming: 5 bases; J trimming: 7 bases; junction bases outside the gene matches: 14. Germline CDR1 and CDR2: SQVTM and ANQGSEA.